Listed here are 27 T cell receptor beta chains from one sample, sequenced in a study of T cell responses to AZD1222 COVID-19 vaccine. This table comes from immunoSEQ multiplex PCR, and its TCRdb copy is limited to in-frame clones, with some not included. The data show under 95,000 clones, with 80% to 90% seen just once and approximately 8% held by the top ten. This specimen consisted of peripheral blood, obtained on day 0 of AZD1222 vaccination. The receptors come from an adult in good health.

This clone was observed a handful of times. The chain employs TRBV7-2 and TRBJ1-5; D not certain. Germline V gene sequence: CDR1 SGHTA, CDR2 FQGNSA. V gave up 3 bases and J gave up 3 bases, with 9 bases separating them. The CDR3 consists of 14 residues. CDR3 amino acids: CASSLVQANQPQHF. CDR3 nucleotide sequence: TGTGCCAGCAGCTTGGTCCAGGCCAATCAGCCCCAGCATTTT.

The V and J genes are TRBV2 and TRBJ2-3, with D possibly matching TRBD1 (6 bases). CDR3 length: 15 amino acids. Trimming stripped 3 bases from V and 2 bases from J, with 12 bases between. CDR1 SNHLY and CDR2 FYNNEI come from the germline V gene. This CDR3 is CASSEGQGYTDTQYF. The CDR3 DNA sequence: TGTGCCAGCAGTGAGGGTCAGGGGTACACAGATACGCAGTATTTT.

Only a few counts were recorded for this clone. V gene TRBV4-1 combines with J gene TRBJ2-7; no firm D call. The CDR3 contains 14 residues. Per germline, CDR1 MGHRA and CDR2 YSYEKL. V was trimmed by 3 bases and J by 3 bases, leaving 12 bases between them. The CDR3 coding sequence is TGCGCCAGCAGCCAGGGGTTCATGAGCTACGAGCAGTACTTC. Translated: CASSQGFMSYEQYF.

The chain employs TRBV21-1 and TRBJ1-4. TRBV21-1 is described as a pseudogene. The CDR3 runs to 14 residues. CDR3 coding DNA: TGTGCCAGCAGCCCGGCCGGGGGAGGTGAAAAACTGTTTTTT. Protein product: CASSPAGGGEKLFF.

The J gene is TRBJ2-1, the V gene TRBV7-2; no clear D gene. The V end was cut by 6 bases, the J end by 0 bases, with 9 bases between. The CDR3 has 14 amino acids. Germline V lookup: CDR1 SGHTA, CDR2 FQGNSA. The DNA for the CDR3 is TGTGCCAGCAGGTCCCCCGGCTCCTACAATGAGCAGTTCTTC. Protein sequence: CASRSPGSYNEQFF. The full variable domain, in which reference TRBV7-2 and TRBJ2-1 provide the parts outside the CDR3, is GAGVSQSPSNKVTEKGKDVELRCDPISGHTALYWYRQSLGQGLEFLIYFQGNSAPDKSGLPSDRFSAERTGGSVSTLTIQRTQQEDSAVYLCASRSPGSYNEQFFGPGTRLTVL.

The rearrangement joins TRBV28 to TRBJ1-4; D gene uncertain. CDR1 MDHEN and CDR2 SYDVKM come from the germline V gene. This CDR3 comprises 13 residues. Trimming took 6 bases from V and 7 from J, leaving 12 bases between them. The CDR3 sequence: CASRTEPGEKLFF. The CDR3, as DNA: TGTGCCAGCAGAACGGAGCCAGGTGAAAAACTGTTTTTT.

The chain has TRBV30 and TRBJ1-5; D is ambiguous. Germline V gene data show CDR1 as GTSNPN and CDR2 as SVGIG (reference sequence). Trimming pared 0 bases from V and 3 bases from J, leaving 9 bases between. The CDR3 totals 14 residues. CDR3 nucleotide sequence: TGTGCCTGGAGTGTTGGTAGTTACAATCAGCCCCAGCATTTT. It translates to CAWSVGSYNQPQHF.

The rearrangement joins TRBV11-2 to TRBJ1-6, with TRBD1 identical over 10 bases. Germline values: CDR1 SGHAT, CDR2 FQNNGV. The CDR3 totals 14 residues. Trimming removed 5 bases from V and 10 bases from J; junction bases left unmatched: 5. The CDR3 nucleotides are TGTGCCAGCAGCCCGACAGGGGGCGGCTCACCCCTCCACTTT. This encodes CASSPTGGGSPLHF.

The chain joins TRBV19 to TRBJ1-5, with no clear D. In germline, CDR1 is LNHDA, CDR2 SQIVND (reference sequence). The CDR3 runs 12 residues. V was shortened by 5 bases and J by 7 bases, with 9 bases between the two germline ends. The CDR3 coding sequence is TGTGCCAGTAGTTTGCCGTACCAGCCCCAGCATTTT. It translates to CASSLPYQPQHF.

The rearrangement uses TRBV6-5 and TRBJ2-5; a possible D gene is TRBD1 (6 bases). CDR1 and CDR2 from the germline V gene are MNHEY and SVGAGI. The CDR3 extends over 14 amino acids. V lost 5 bases, J lost 2 bases, and 12 bases lay in between. Here the CDR3 reads CASSRTVGQETQYF. For the CDR3, the DNA is TGTGCCAGCAGTCGGACAGTCGGGCAAGAGACCCAGTACTTC.

This chain connects TRBV5-1 to TRBJ2-3, with D tentatively TRBD2 (5 bases). V lost 0 bases to trimming and J lost 0 bases, with 11 bases between them. Germline V gene data show CDR1 as SGHRS and CDR2 as YFSETQ. The CDR3 consists of 16 residues. This CDR3 is CASSLVGSVSTDTQYF. The CDR3 nucleotides are TGCGCCAGCAGCTTGGTCGGTAGCGTTAGCACAGATACGCAGTATTTT.

This rearrangement joins TRBV9 to TRBJ2-4, with 15 bases fitting TRBD2. Germline V gene sequence: CDR1 SGDLS, CDR2 YYNGEE. Trimming at V came to 3 bases and at J to 0 bases, leaving 7 bases not matched to a gene. CDR3 length: 19 residues. CDR3 protein: CASSAGLAGGPLAKNIQYF. In DNA form, the CDR3 reads TGTGCCAGCAGCGCTGGACTAGCGGGAGGGCCCTTAGCCAAAAACATTCAGTACTTC. Filled out from reference TRBV9 and TRBJ2-4, the complete variable domain reads DSGVTQTPKHLITATGQRVTLRCSPRSGDLSVYWYQQSLDQGLQFLIQYYNGEERAKGNILERFSAQQFPDLHSELNLSSLELGDSALYFCASSAGLAGGPLAKNIQYFGAGTRLSVL.

This clone showed up just once. The J gene is TRBJ1-2, the V gene TRBV2; TRBD1 matches at 7 bases. The CDR3 runs 15 residues. Germline loops: CDR1 SNHLY, CDR2 FYNNEI. V was clipped by 6 bases and J by 3 bases; unmatched bases: 10. The CDR3, as DNA: TGTGCCAGCAGCGGAACAGGGGTTATCGACTATGGCTACACCTTC. As protein: CASSGTGVIDYGYTF.

The chain recombines TRBV11-3 with TRBJ1-2; the D is unclear. V was pared by 4 bases and J by 5 bases, with 17 bases between. CDR3 length: 15 residues. Germline CDR1 reads SGHNT; CDR2 reads YENEEA. The CDR3 sequence: CASSSVRSGGYGYTF. The CDR3 DNA is TGTGCCAGCAGCTCCGTGAGGTCAGGAGGATATGGCTACACCTTC.

This clone was observed a handful of times. This CDR3 is CASSHGTGFRNTEAFF. The CDR3 coding sequence is TGTGCCAGCAGCCACGGGACAGGGTTCCGCAACACTGAAGCTTTCTTT. The chain links TRBV11-1 to TRBJ1-1; TRBD1 agrees at 9 bases. With V trimmed by 5 bases and J by 2 bases, 9 bases remained unmatched. Looked up from germline, CDR1 is SGHAT and CDR2 is FQDESV (reference sequence). The CDR3 length is 16 residues.

This clone appeared once. This chain links TRBV27 with TRBJ1-4, with TRBD1 as a possible D gene (5 bases). This CDR3 comprises 14 residues. V was clipped by 5 bases and J by 0 bases, with 7 bases between them. The germline V gene encodes CDR1 MNHEY and CDR2 SMNVEV (reference sequence). The CDR3 DNA reads as TGTGCCAGCAGTGGGACTGCAACTAATGAAAAACTGTTTTTT. Protein product: CASSGTATNEKLFF. Combining the CDR3 with reference TRBV27 and TRBJ1-4 gives the whole variable domain EAQVTQNPRYLITVTGKKLTVTCSQNMNHEYMSWYRQDPGLGLRQIYYSMNVEVTDKGDVPEGYKVSRKEKRNFPLILESPSPNQTSLYFCASSGTATNEKLFFGSGTQLSVL.

The table lists this clone with a few counts. The rearrangement links TRBV5-8 to TRBJ1-2; no definite D call. This CDR3 region has 15 residues. Germline CDR1 and CDR2: SGHTS and YDEGEE. Trimming pared 4 bases from V and 2 bases from J, leaving 15 bases between. The CDR3 sequence: CASSGYRGANYGYTF. The CDR3 DNA reads TGTGCCAGCAGCGGATACCGGGGAGCAAACTATGGCTACACCTTC.

V is TRBV5-1 and J is TRBJ2-2; 8 nucleotides match TRBD1. Germline V gives CDR1 SGHRS, CDR2 YFSETQ. The CDR3 totals 15 residues. V shed 3 bases, J shed 7 bases, and the junction held 8 bases outside the gene matches. CDR3 nucleotides: TGCGCCAGCAGCTCCAGACAGGGGTCGGTCGGGGAGCTGTTTTTT. It codes for CASSSRQGSVGELFF.

The V and J genes are TRBV12-5 and TRBJ2-1; 7 nucleotides line up with TRBD2. J lost 5 bases, V lost 0 bases, and 4 bases had no gene match. Germline V gene data show CDR1 as LGHNT and CDR2 as FRNRAP. The CDR3 has 15 residues. The CDR3 loop reads CASGLVWGGDNEQFF. CDR3 coding DNA: TGTGCTAGTGGTTTGGTATGGGGGGGTGACAATGAGCAGTTCTTC.

The genes are TRBV19 and TRBJ1-2, with D possibly TRBD1 on 6 matching bases. Germline V gene lookup returns CDR1 LNHDA and CDR2 SQIVND (reference sequence). The length of the CDR3 is 13 residues. Trimming left V 4 bases short and J 2 bases short, with 8 bases between. CDR3 nucleotides: TGTGCCAGTAGTAAGGGACAAAACTATGGCTACACCTTC. It translates to CASSKGQNYGYTF. The entire variable domain, with the rest obtained from reference TRBV19 and TRBJ1-2, is as follows: DGGITQSPKYLFRKEGQNVTLSCEQNLNHDAMYWYRQDPGQGLRLIYYSQIVNDFQKGDIAEGYSVSREKKESFPLTVTSAQKNPTAFYLCASSKGQNYGYTFGSGTRLTVV.

V gene TRBV9 combines with J gene TRBJ2-7; D might be TRBD2 (5 bases). Germline loops: CDR1 SGDLS, CDR2 YYNGEE. Deletions cut 4 bases from V and 6 bases from J, with 14 bases between. The CDR3 sequence is 13 residues long. CDR3 nucleotides: TGTGCCAGCAGCTCGGACTTGGCAGGCGAGCAGTACTTC. It translates to CASSSDLAGEQYF.

The chain recombines TRBV5-4 with TRBJ2-1; a possible D gene is TRBD1 (6 bases). The CDR3 consists of 15 residues. V shed 0 bases and J shed 6 bases, with 13 bases lying between them. Looked up from germline, CDR1 is SGHNT and CDR2 is YYREEE (reference sequence). CDR3 sequence reads: CASSLGVWTVNEQFF. DNA for the CDR3: TGTGCCAGCAGCTTGGGGGTTTGGACAGTCAATGAGCAGTTCTTC.

In this sample, this clone turned up once. V is TRBV21-1 and J is TRBJ2-1. TRBV21-1 is given as a pseudogene. The CDR3 sequence is 17 residues long. The CDR3 reads CASSKVVSRSSYNEQFF. The CDR3 DNA reads as TGTGCCAGCAGCAAAGTGGTCTCCCGAAGCTCCTACAATGAGCAGTTCTTC.

This clone was counted between two and nine times. The chain recombines TRBV5-4 with TRBJ1-2; TRBD1 matches at 8 bases. CDR3 size: 15 residues. Germline CDR1 SGHNT, CDR2 YYREEE (reference sequence). Trimming removed 4 bases from V and 6 bases from J; junction bases left unmatched: 11. The CDR3 sequence: CASSGGQAGRNGYTF. The CDR3, as DNA: TGTGCCAGCAGCGGGGGACAGGCGGGAAGGAATGGCTACACCTTC.

The J gene is TRBJ1-6, the V gene TRBV19, with D perhaps matching TRBD1 (6 bases). With 6 bases removed from V and 6 bases from J, the gap between germline ends came to 12 bases. The CDR3 runs 14 residues. The germline gives CDR1 LNHDA, CDR2 SQIVND (reference sequence). In nucleotides, the CDR3 is TGTGCCAGTAGACAACAGGGTTCTAATTCACCCCTCCACTTT. Encoded protein: CASRQQGSNSPLHF.

This rearrangement joins TRBV6-6 to TRBJ2-7, with 11 bases fitting TRBD2. V gave up 6 bases and J gave up 4 bases; unmatched junction bases: 5. The CDR3 totals 14 residues. The germline gives CDR1 MNHNY, CDR2 SVGAGI (reference sequence). As DNA, the CDR3 is TGTGCCAGCAGCATGGGACTAGCGGCTTACGAGCAGTACTTC. Translating gives CASSMGLAAYEQYF.

The chain joins TRBV13 to TRBJ2-4; the D gene is possibly TRBD2 (6 bases). There are 14 residues in the CDR3. From germline, CDR1 is PRHDT and CDR2 FYEKMQ (reference sequence). V lost 4 bases and J lost 3, with 10 bases in between. The CDR3 DNA follows: TGTGCCAGCAGCTGGGGGGTAGGCAAAAACATTCAGTACTTC. It codes for CASSWGVGKNIQYF.